This T cell receptor beta chain stems from a study of blood T cell repertoires in COVID-19. V lost 4 bases and J lost 0, with 10 bases in between. The CDR3 runs to 15 residues. Germline V gene lookup returns CDR1 SEHNR and CDR2 FQNEAQ (reference sequence). Here immunoSEQ multiplex PCR was the method, and the copy in TCRdb shows in-frame clones only, minus some. This sample carries approximately 230,000 clones, approximately 90% of them seen once, and the ten largest clones take 6.3%. The J gene is TRBJ1-3, the V gene TRBV7-9; a possible D gene is TRBD1 (5 bases). Material for sequencing was peripheral blood. The sequence derives from a woman between 25 and 40 years old with COVID-19, enrolled during active disease. CDR3 sequence (DNA): TGTGCCAGCAGCTCTTTAGGGGACTCTGGAAACACCATATATTTT. Translation: CASSSLGDSGNTIYF.